The next 18 T cell receptor delta chains were all read from a single sample in a study of γδ T cells in repeated Plasmodium falciparum infection. Vgamma9/Vdelta2+ and Vdelta2-negative gammadelta T cells were flow-sorted from PBMC for bulk sequencing. TCRdb reanalysed the multiplex PCR reads with CATT. The table includes about 57,000 delta-chain clones, 1.5% to 2% detected once. The source material was gamma-delta T cells from blood. The receptors here all came from a pool of human donors (malaria-infected and uninfected, not separated).

This clone was seen ten or more times. This DNA's translation differs at residue 11 from TCRdb's protein, which comes from a much larger clone; a read error is likely, and the protein shown is translated from the DNA. The V call is TRDV1, the J call TRDJ1; 8 nucleotides align to TRDD3. This CDR3 contains 17 residues. Per the germline V gene, CDR1 is TSWWSYY and CDR2 is QGS. The trim removed 6 bases at V and 0 bases at J, leaving 12 bases unmatched. As DNA, the CDR3 is TGTGCTCTTGGCTGGGGGAACACCCTTCAGCACACCGATAAACTCATCTTT. Its translation: CALGWGNTLQHTDKLIF.

With regard to this clone: This DNA translates differently at residue 14 from the TCRdb protein, which is that of a much larger clone; a read error is likely, and the protein shown is the DNA's own translation. V and J are TRDV1 and TRDJ1, with TRDD3 identical over 8 bases. Here the J gene was assigned by germline matching of the DNA, as TCRdb has none. CDR1 is TSWWSYY, CDR2 QGS, per germline. After removal of 7 bases from V and 4 bases from J, the junction contained 29 bases not matched to a gene. This CDR3 contains 21 residues. The CDR3 reads CALAQGDLRDTGGSLNDKLIF. The CDR3 DNA reads TGTGCTCTTGCCCAAGGGGACCTCCGTGACACTGGGGGGTCCCTGAACGATAAACTCATCTTT.

This clone was counted only a few times. The chain carries TRDV1 and TRDJ1, with 8 bases matching TRDD3. The J gene comes from matching the DNA to germline here; TCRdb lacks it. Germline-derived CDR1 and CDR2 are TSWWSYY and QGS. The CDR3 runs 22 residues. V was pared by 4 bases and J by 0 bases, with 25 bases of the junction left unmatched. The CDR3 DNA sequence: TGTGCTCTTGGGGTCCGACGAACACAATCTCTTTACTGGGGGGGAGACACCGATAAACTCATCTTT. Its translation: CALGVRRTQSLYWGGDTDKLIF.

Regarding this clone: The TCRdb protein, from a much larger clone, departs from this DNA's translation at residue 16, likely by read error; the protein shown derives from the DNA. The chain links TRDV1 to TRDJ1; 7 nucleotides line up with TRDD3. The CDR3 extends over 18 amino acids. CDR1 is TSWWSYY and CDR2 is QGS in the germline V gene. In DNA form, the CDR3 reads TGTGCTCTTGGGAGTGCCTCCCTACTGGGGAAAGGAACCGATAAACCCATCTTT. Protein sequence: CALGSASLLGKGTDKPIF.

The sample holds a few counts of this clone. With only one base between it and a far larger clone, this is likely a read error. The sample holds other DNA sequences that translate to the same CDR3. The rearrangement links TRDV2 to TRDJ1, with 11 bases lining up with TRDD3. TCRdb is silent on the J gene; assignment here came from matching the DNA to germline. CDR1 is GEAIGNYY, CDR2 EKD, per germline. The CDR3 consists of 23 residues. The junction had 30 bases not matched to a gene; V was cut back by 0 bases and J by 7 bases. Written as DNA, the CDR3 is TGTGCCTGTGACACCGCCCCGGCGCGTGGAGTGGGGGATACGACCTACCTACCTGGTAAACTCATCTTT. Translation: CACDTAPARGVGDTTYLPGKLIF.

With respect to this clone: TCRdb's protein, taken from a much larger clone, differs from this DNA's translation at residue 9, likely owing to a read error; the protein displayed comes from the DNA. This chain uses TRAV38-2/DV8 with TRDJ1, with D perhaps matching TRDD3 (5 bases). No J gene was available from TCRdb, and it was assigned here by a germline match of the DNA. Germline V gene data show CDR1 as TSESDYY and CDR2 as QEAYKQQN. V gave up 5 bases and J gave up 7 bases, with 15 bases separating them. This CDR3 contains 13 residues. The CDR3 here is CAYSRGPGFKLIF. The CDR3 nucleotides are TGTGCTTATAGTCGGGGCCCGGGATTTAAACTCATCTTT.

This clone was seen at least ten times. The chain links TRDV1 to TRDJ1, with TRDD3 matching 8 bases. The germline V gene has CDR1 TSWWSYY and CDR2 QGS. This CDR3 has 19 residues. Trimming removed 2 bases from V and 0 bases from J; junction bases left unmatched: 14. CDR3 residues: CALGETLQLGGLYTDKLIF. In nucleotides, the CDR3 is TGTGCTCTTGGGGAAACTCTCCAACTGGGGGGCCTGTACACCGATAAACTCATCTTT.

Regarding this clone: The TCRdb protein comes from a much larger clone and disagrees with this DNA's translation at residue 16, likely due to a read error; the protein given here is derived from the DNA. The V and J genes are TRDV1 and TRDJ1, with 8 bases lining up with TRDD3. TCRdb carries no J gene annotation; the J gene was assigned here by matching the DNA with germline. CDR3 length: 19 residues. V gave up 2 bases and J gave up 10 bases; unmatched junction bases: 24. CDR1 and CDR2 (germline): TSWWSYY, QGS. CDR3 region: CALGESPSFGLGAPYRLIF. The DNA of the CDR3 is TGTGCTCTTGGGGAATCTCCGTCCTTTGGACTGGGGGCACCGTATAGACTCATCTTT.

Worth noting for this clone: The protein that TCRdb holds for this DNA derives from a much larger clone and differs from the translated DNA at residue 12, which likely indicates a read error; the protein shown here is translated from the DNA. This chain links TRDV1 with TRDJ1; possibly TRDD3 for D (6 bases). Matching the DNA to germline supplied the J gene, which TCRdb does not give. The CDR3 extends over 20 amino acids. V gave up 5 bases and J gave up 6 bases, with 34 bases separating them. The germline gives CDR1 TSWWSYY, CDR2 QGS. DNA for the CDR3: TGTGCTCTTGGGCCCCCGGGCACGTTCCGCCTCCGGGGGACCCGGCATAAACTCATCTTT. Its protein is CALGPPGTFRLRGTRHKLIF.

This clone has a handful of counts. The protein recorded in TCRdb matches a much larger clone and deviates from this DNA's translation at residue 3, suggesting a read error; the protein here is obtained by translating the DNA. V usage is TRDV1 and J usage is TRDJ1; 10 positions match TRDD3. CDR3 length: 25 amino acids. Looked up from germline, CDR1 is TSWWSYY and CDR2 is QGS. The CDR3 here is CAFGTQGLSPFFWGITSGYTDKLIF. The CDR3 DNA reads TGTGCTTTTGGGACTCAAGGCCTTTCACCTTTTTTCTGGGGGATAACATCTGGATACACCGATAAACTCATCTTT.

This clone has more than one count but fewer than ten. The protein recorded in TCRdb matches a much larger clone and deviates from this DNA's translation at residue 6, suggesting a read error; the protein here is obtained by translating the DNA. This rearrangement joins TRDV2 to TRDJ3; TRDD3 agrees at 8 bases. The J gene was not available in TCRdb and was assigned here by matching the DNA to germline segments. The CDR3 has 22 amino acids. Germline CDR1 is GEAIGNYY and CDR2 is EKD. Unmatched junction bases numbered 18, after V lost 3 bases and J lost 0 bases. The CDR3 here is CACDSSAFTGGPSSWDTRQMFF. As DNA, the CDR3 is TGTGCCTGTGACTCCAGCGCGTTTACTGGGGGCCCGAGCTCCTGGGACACCCGACAGATGTTTTTC.

A remark on this clone: The protein recorded in TCRdb matches a much larger clone and deviates from this DNA's translation at residue 9, suggesting a read error; the protein here is obtained by translating the DNA. This chain joins TRDV1 and TRDJ1; 7 bases fit TRDD3. TCRdb supplies no J gene; here it was assigned by aligning the nucleotide sequence to germline. With 5 bases clipped from V and 7 bases from J, the junction kept 19 bases outside the gene matches. The length of the CDR3 is 17 residues. Per germline, CDR1 TSWWSYY and CDR2 QGS. CDR3 amino acids: CALGTPSVLGEVGKLIF. CDR3 DNA: TGTGCTCTTGGGACTCCTAGTGTGTTGGGGGAGGTCGGTAAACTCATCTTT.

Notes on this clone: This DNA's translation differs at residue 9 from TCRdb's protein, which comes from a much larger clone; a read error is likely, and the protein shown is translated from the DNA. V usage is TRDV1 and J usage is TRDJ1; 12 bases match TRDD3. In the absence of a J gene in TCRdb, the DNA was matched to germline to assign it here. The CDR3 is 26 amino acids. The ends lost 1 base at V and 1 base at J; junction bases unmatched: 31. The germline CDR1 and CDR2 sequences are TSWWSYY and QGS. The CDR3 is CALGEPFFRRPFLNGLGDTFTDKLIF. DNA for the CDR3: TGTGCTCTTGGGGAACCCTTTTTCCGTCGGCCCTTCCTAAACGGACTGGGGGATACCTTCACCGATAAACTCATCTTT.

This clone was seen ten or more times. TCRdb lists the protein of a much larger clone for this DNA, which differs at residue 3, so this is likely a read error; the protein given here is translated from the DNA itself. V gene TRDV1 combines with J gene TRDJ1, with TRDD3 as a possible D gene (8 bases). The J gene was missing in TCRdb and was found by matching the end of the DNA to germline. Germline V gives CDR1 TSWWSYY, CDR2 QGS. This CDR3 comprises 20 residues. CDR3 sequence: CAPGAPFSYLHWGATVKLIF. In DNA, the CDR3 is TGTGCTCCTGGGGCTCCATTTTCCTACTTACACTGGGGGGCCACTGTTAAACTCATCTTT.

This clone has a count of ten or more. A far larger clone lies a single base away; this is likely a read error. Other DNA sequences in this sample translate to the same CDR3. The chain carries TRDV1 and TRDJ1, with 9 bases fitting TRDD3. Germline V gene data show CDR1 as TSWWSYY and CDR2 as QGS. V lost 4 bases, J lost 7 bases, and 10 bases stayed unmatched. CDR3 length: 15 residues. The CDR3 DNA reads TGTGCTCTTGGGGTTAGGATTACTGGGGGAGGTAAACTCATCTTT. Protein product: CALGVRITGGGKLIF.

This clone has a count of ten or more. The protein held in TCRdb is that of a much larger clone and does not match this DNA's translation at residue 20, likely because of a read error; the protein shown is translated from the DNA. The J gene is TRDJ1, the V gene TRDV1; 8 nucleotides match TRDD3. Germline V gene lookup returns CDR1 TSWWSYY and CDR2 QGS. The CDR3 extends over 21 amino acids. The CDR3 here is CALGELKPHGGDTRYTDKLTF. For the CDR3, the DNA is TGTGCTCTTGGGGAACTCAAGCCCCACGGCGGGGATACAAGGTACACCGATAAACTCACCTTT.

Regarding this clone: Since a far larger clone is one base different, this is likely a read error. Other DNA sequences in the same sample also yield this CDR3. The chain carries TRDV3 and TRDJ1; 13 nucleotides agree with TRDD3. No J gene is reported in TCRdb; it was inferred here by comparing the DNA with germline. Germline CDR1 reads TVYSNPD; CDR2 reads GDNSRS (reference sequence). V shed 4 bases and J 1 base; nucleotides not matched to a gene: 18. The CDR3 length is 19 residues. In DNA form, the CDR3 reads TGTGCCTGCCCCCGACTGGGGGATACGCACGTGGGCCTCACCGATAAACTCATCTTT. Translation: CACPRLGDTHVGLTDKLIF. Full variable domain (rest looked up from reference TRDV3 and TRDJ1): CDKVTQSSPDQTVASGSEVVLLCTYDTVYSNPDLFWYRIRPDYSFQFVFYGDNSRSEGADFTQGRFSVKHILTQKAFHLVISPVRTEDSATYYCACPRLGDTHVGLTDKLIFGKGTRVTVEP.

In the case of this clone: TCRdb's entry gives the protein of a much larger clone, which mismatches this DNA's translation at residue 9, likely from a read error; the protein reported here is translated from the DNA. The rearrangement joins TRAV38-2/DV8 to TRDJ1, with 7 bases fitting TRDD3. J was trimmed by 0 bases and V by 7 bases; bases with no gene match: 30. The CDR3 spans 22 residues. Germline V gene data show CDR1 as TSESDYY and CDR2 as QEAYKQQN. The CDR3 bases are TGTGCTTATCGTCCATTCCTGTTCAGAAAGCACTGGGGACCTCAGTACACCGATAAACTCATCTTT. Translation: CAYRPFLFRKHWGPQYTDKLIF.